Following are 18 T cell receptor beta chains from one sample sequenced in a study of shared clonotypes between healthy human individuals. Produced via immunoSEQ multiplex PCR; TCRdb's table is partial and in-frame only. Of a few million clones in the sample, roughly 90% are singletons; the top ten hold around 0.38%. The specimen was naive CD4+ T cells from PBMCs. Subset described: CD45RA+ positively selected. These receptors were obtained from a man aged 18-30 years in good health. Some clones in this sample may be carry-over from other donors' samples.

The chain carries TRBV6-1 and TRBJ2-4; 10 bases fit TRBD1. This CDR3 spans 17 amino acids. Germline loops: CDR1 MNHNS, CDR2 SASEGT. The V segment lost 2 bases and the J segment 7 bases; nucleotides outside the gene matches: 11. CDR3 bases: TGTGCCAGCAGTGAATTCGTATGGGGACAGGGGAGGAACATTCAGTACTTC. Its translation: CASSEFVWGQGRNIQYF.

This CDR3 is CATSRAGESPNEKLFF. CDR3 nucleotide sequence: TGTGCCACCAGCAGAGCGGGGGAGTCGCCTAATGAAAAACTGTTTTTT. The chain is built from TRBV15 and TRBJ1-4, with D possibly being TRBD1 (5 bases). CDR3 length equals 16 residues. Trimming cost V 1 base and J 3 bases, with 12 bases left between them. In germline, CDR1 is LNHNV, CDR2 YYDKDF (reference sequence).

The rearrangement joins TRBV7-9 to TRBJ1-1, with 11 nucleotides matching TRBD1. The CDR3 runs 13 residues. The ends lost 4 bases at V and 13 bases at J; junction bases unmatched: 8. Germline V gives CDR1 SEHNR, CDR2 FQNEAQ (reference sequence). CDR3 in amino acids: CASSYGTGGFVFF. CDR3 sequence (DNA): TGTGCCAGCAGCTACGGGACAGGGGGATTTGTTTTCTTT. The full variable domain, rest sourced from reference TRBV7-9 and TRBJ1-1, is DTGVSQNPRHKITKRGQNVTFRCDPISEHNRLYWYRQTLGQGPEFLTYFQNEAQLEKSRLLSDRFSAERPKGSFSTLEIQRTEQGDSAMYLCASSYGTGGFVFFGQGTRLTVV.

This chain connects TRBV18 to TRBJ2-1, with 7 nucleotides matching TRBD2. The CDR3 is 18 residues long. Trimming at V came to 2 bases and at J to 5 bases, leaving 15 bases not matched to a gene. The germline gives CDR1 KGHSH, CDR2 LQKENI. The CDR3 DNA follows: TGTGCCAGCTCACCATTTGGCGGGAGATTCTTTGCGGACAATGAGCAGTTCTTC. This sequence encodes CASSPFGGRFFADNEQFF.

The V gene is TRBV28, the J gene TRBJ2-3, with 7 positions matching TRBD1. With V trimmed by 4 bases and J by 4 bases, 8 bases remained unmatched. The CDR3 extends over 15 amino acids. Per germline, CDR1 MDHEN and CDR2 SYDVKM. CDR3 nucleotides: TGTGCCAGCAGTTCCGCAGGGGGTTTTCCAGATACGCAGTATTTT. It codes for CASSSAGGFPDTQYF.

The rearrangement uses TRBV19 and TRBJ2-6; tentatively, D is TRBD2 (6 bases). The V and J ends lost 5 bases and 0 bases respectively, with 23 bases between them. This CDR3 contains 20 residues. Per germline, CDR1 LNHDA and CDR2 SQIVND (reference sequence). Here the CDR3 reads CASSPRTTGGDYSGANVLTF. CDR3 nucleotides: TGTGCCAGTAGTCCCCGAACGACTGGCGGGGATTACTCTGGGGCCAACGTCCTGACTTTC. Combining the CDR3 with reference TRBV19 and TRBJ2-6 gives the whole variable domain DGGITQSPKYLFRKEGQNVTLSCEQNLNHDAMYWYRQDPGQGLRLIYYSQIVNDFQKGDIAEGYSVSREKKESFPLTVTSAQKNPTAFYLCASSPRTTGGDYSGANVLTFGAGSRLTVL.

The chain employs TRBV27 and TRBJ1-2; a possible D gene is TRBD1 (5 bases). V was cut by 8 bases and J by 0 bases, with 10 bases left in between. The CDR3 consists of 13 residues. The germline gives CDR1 MNHEY, CDR2 SMNVEV (reference sequence). CDR3 DNA: TGTGCCAGCCAGAAAGGGGCTAACTATGGCTACACCTTC. It specifies CASQKGANYGYTF.

The chain links TRBV6-6 to TRBJ2-5, with TRBD1 matching 8 bases. From germline, CDR1 is MNHNY and CDR2 SVGAGI (reference sequence). Trimming cost V 2 bases and J 5 bases; bases outside gene matches: 10. This CDR3 spans 16 amino acids. The CDR3, as DNA: TGTGCCAGCAGTTACACCCGACAGGGGAGTTGGGAGACCCAGTACTTC. Translation: CASSYTRQGSWETQYF.

The rearrangement joins TRBV10-1 to TRBJ1-4; the D gene is possibly TRBD1 (6 bases). Germline V gene sequence: CDR1 WNHNN, CDR2 SYGVQD (reference sequence). The CDR3 length is 19 residues. The V and J ends lost 4 bases and 6 bases respectively, with 27 bases between them. CDR3 amino acids: CASSAAETLDRIVDEKLFF. Here the CDR3 DNA reads TGCGCCAGCAGTGCCGCGGAAACTCTCGACAGGATCGTTGATGAAAAACTGTTTTTT.

This clone was observed once. V and J are TRBV7-2 and TRBJ2-3; D uncertain. V shed 1 base and J shed 2 bases, with 10 bases lying between them. Germline loops: CDR1 SGHTA, CDR2 FQGNSA. This CDR3 is 15 amino acids long. Here the CDR3 reads CASSLGAQLTDTQYF. In DNA form, the CDR3 reads TGTGCCAGCAGCTTAGGTGCACAGCTCACAGATACGCAGTATTTT.

The V call is TRBV27, the J call TRBJ2-1, with 7 bases lining up with TRBD2. The CDR3 has 15 residues. The ends lost 7 bases at V and 2 bases at J; junction bases unmatched: 8. Germline lookup yields CDR1 MNHEY and CDR2 SMNVEV (reference sequence). The CDR3 bases are TGTGCCAGCACCCTCGGGGGGTCCACCTACAATGAGCAGTTCTTC. Its translation is CASTLGGSTYNEQFF.

This clone was detected once. This sequence joins TRBV11-1 and TRBJ2-3, with TRBD2 matching over 10 bases. Germline V CDR1 and CDR2: SGHAT, FQDESV (reference sequence). CDR3 length: 19 amino acids. Trimming removed 4 bases from V and 0 bases from J; junction bases left unmatched: 13. This CDR3 reads CASSSPGPPTSGSTDTQYF. CDR3 sequence (DNA): TGTGCCAGCAGCTCGCCGGGACCGCCGACTAGCGGGAGCACAGATACGCAGTATTTT.

The V call is TRBV14, the J call TRBJ1-2; a possible D gene is TRBD1 (5 bases). Trimming pared 2 bases from V and 2 bases from J, leaving 12 bases between. The germline V gene encodes CDR1 SGHDN and CDR2 FVKESK. This CDR3 is 15 amino acids long. DNA for the CDR3: TGTGCCAGCAGCCAATTGGGGAAGGGGAACTATGGCTACACCTTC. Protein: CASSQLGKGNYGYTF.

This clone was detected only once. The V gene is TRBV5-1, the J gene TRBJ1-2; 7 bases map to TRBD1. The germline CDR1 and CDR2 sequences are SGHRS and YFSETQ. There are 15 residues in the CDR3. Trimming took 4 bases from V and 2 from J; bases not matched to a gene: 8. CDR3 in amino acids: CASSAMLGQNYGYTF. CDR3 sequence (DNA): TGCGCCAGCAGCGCGATGCTGGGACAGAACTATGGCTACACCTTC. Full variable domain (missing parts from reference TRBV5-1 and TRBJ1-2): KAGVTQTPRYLIKTRGQQVTLSCSPISGHRSVSWYQQTPGQGLQFLFEYFSETQRNKGNFPGRFSGRQFSNSRSEMNVSTLELGDSALYLCASSAMLGQNYGYTFGSGTRLTVV.

V and J are TRBV5-1 and TRBJ1-3; the match to TRBD1 covers 9 bases. The CDR3 totals 16 residues. V shed 4 bases and J 7 bases; nucleotides not matched to a gene: 12. The germline gives CDR1 SGHRS, CDR2 YFSETQ. CDR3 protein: CASSQGPGTGRNTIYF. CDR3 bases: TGCGCCAGCAGCCAGGGTCCCGGGACAGGGAGGAACACCATATATTTT.

The rearrangement joins TRBV27 to TRBJ2-5; TRBD1 or TRBD2 may be the D gene (7 bases each). The CDR3 loop spans 15 amino acids. Between the trimmed V and J ends, which lost 5 bases and 2 bases, there was a span of 15 bases. CDR1 is MNHEY and CDR2 is SMNVEV in the germline V gene (reference sequence). The CDR3 protein is CASSPGQGGQETQYF. The CDR3 DNA follows: TGTGCCAGCAGTCCGGGGCAGGGGGGGCAAGAGACCCAGTACTTC.

This rearrangement joins TRBV5-1 to TRBJ1-1; TRBD1 matches 8 bases. CDR3 size: 13 residues. V gave up 8 bases and J gave up 3 bases; unmatched junction bases: 6. CDR1 is SGHRS and CDR2 is YFSETQ in the germline V gene. CDR3 in DNA: TGCGCCAGTCATACAGGGGGGGACACTGAAGCTTTCTTT. Translating it yields CASHTGGDTEAFF.

J is TRBJ2-3 and V is TRBV10-3; D gene ambiguous. The germline CDR1 and CDR2 sequences are ENHRY and SYGVKD. V lost 0 bases to trimming and J lost 0 bases, with 1 base between them. The CDR3 has 13 amino acids. CDR3 sequence: CAISESSTDTQYF. In DNA, the CDR3 is TGTGCCATCAGTGAGTCTAGCACAGATACGCAGTATTTT.